This T cell receptor (beta chain) was profiled in a study of cytomegalovirus exposure and HLA in healthy donors. It was with 60 Vbeta and 13 Jbeta primers that the PCR ran. The method was immunoSEQ multiplex PCR; TCRdb's version includes in-frame clones alone and lacks a portion of them. The sample carries roughly 80,000 clones, under 70% recorded once. Losses at the gene ends were 0 bases for V and 4 bases for J; bases not matched to a gene: 4. Looked up from germline, CDR1 is LNHNV and CDR2 is YYDKDF (reference sequence). This CDR3 comprises 16 residues. The sample was PBMCs. The receptor comes from a man aged 30 to 45 in good health and CMV-seropositive. This chain links TRBV15 with TRBJ2-3; TRBD2 matches 10 bases. The CDR3 region is CATSRDWTSGADTQYF. The CDR3 DNA is TGTGCCACCAGCAGAGATTGGACTAGCGGTGCAGATACGCAGTATTTT.